This T cell receptor beta chain appears in the sequencing data of a study of blood T cell repertoires in COVID-19. Germline CDR1 and CDR2: SGHDT and YYEEEE. The CDR3 is made up of 15 amino acids. Unmatched junction bases numbered 3, after V lost 2 bases and J lost 0 bases. Generated by immunoSEQ multiplex PCR, the TCRdb table keeps only in-frame clones and is missing some. The profile covers under 200,000 clones, with 80% to 90% appearing a single time and under 8.5% taken by the ten largest. This chain connects TRBV5-6 to TRBJ1-2; 8 nucleotides align to TRBD1. This clonotype was obtained from a woman aged 60-70 years with COVID-19, enrolled during active disease. Sequenced input: peripheral blood. Here the CDR3 DNA reads TGTGCCAGCAGCTTAAAGACAGGGGCTAACTATGGCTACACCTTC. This codes for CASSLKTGANYGYTF.